This T cell receptor beta chain was identified in a study of shared clonotypes between healthy human individuals. Overall study results and limits: Donors were few, which limited the genetic and exposure-history diversity represented.

Researchers partitioned CD4+ cells into CD45RA+ naive and CD45RA-negative memory subsets. As regards this clone: Its antigen is undetermined.

Measured with immunoSEQ multiplex PCR; TCRdb has only the in-frame clones, and not every one. The profile shows about 1.5 million clones, approximately 97% of them singletons. The CDR3 has 15 amino acids. V shed 5 bases and J shed 5 bases, with 19 bases lying between them. The germline CDR1 and CDR2 sequences are SGHVS and FQNEAQ. The TCR was taken from a man aged 25-40 years in good health. The chain combines TRBV7-8 with TRBJ2-7; D remains unclear. What was sequenced was naive CD4+ T cells sorted from blood. Subset of the sample: CD45RA+ positively selected. CDR3 protein: CASSLSGKVQNEQYF. CDR3 DNA: TGTGCCAGCAGCCTCTCTGGGAAGGTTCAGAACGAGCAGTACTTC.